This entry lists 11 T cell receptor beta chains sequenced from one sample in a study of regulatory dendritic cells for organ transplantation. Generated by immunoSEQ multiplex PCR, the TCRdb table keeps only in-frame clones and is missing some. The table lists about 28,000 clones, approximately 82% of them singletons. The specimen was naive CD8+ T cells from blood. The subset: CD45RA+ naive T cells. The receptors derive from a human donor in good health.

V and J are TRBV29-1 and TRBJ1-3; no definite D call. V was shortened by 1 base and J by 0 bases, with 10 bases between the two germline ends. This CDR3 has 15 amino acids. Germline CDR1 reads SQVTM; CDR2 reads ANQGSEA. CDR3 residues: CSVEGSGNSGNTIYF. The CDR3 coding sequence is TGCAGCGTTGAAGGGTCGGGGAACTCTGGAAACACCATATATTTT.

In the case of this clone: This same CDR3 is encoded by further DNA sequences in the sample. This chain connects TRBV7-9 to TRBJ2-7; tentatively, D is TRBD1 (6 bases). CDR3 length equals 12 residues. Germline lookup yields CDR1 SEHNR and CDR2 FQNEAQ (reference sequence). Between the trimmed V and J ends, which lost 5 bases and 6 bases, there was a span of 11 bases. Written as DNA, the CDR3 is TGTGCCAGCAGCCTGACAGGTTCCGAGCAGTACTTC. This gives the protein CASSLTGSEQYF.

The rearrangement joins TRBV9 to TRBJ2-7, with 10 bases matching TRBD2. The CDR3 is 14 residues long. Germline loops: CDR1 SGDLS, CDR2 YYNGEE. After removal of 3 bases from V and 5 bases from J, the junction contained 5 bases not matched to a gene. Here the CDR3 reads CASSEGLAPNEQYF. CDR3 bases: TGTGCCAGCAGCGAGGGACTAGCGCCTAACGAGCAGTACTTC.

The chain employs TRBV4-1 and TRBJ2-3, with D perhaps TRBD2 (6 bases). The CDR3 consists of 15 residues. Trimming stripped 2 bases from V and 7 bases from J, with 16 bases between. Germline CDR1 and CDR2: MGHRA and YSYEKL. The CDR3 bases are TGCGCCAGCAGCCAAAGGGACTCTAGCTACTATACGCAGTATTTT. Its translation is CASSQRDSSYYTQYF.

This clone was seen a few times. This chain links TRBV11-2 with TRBJ2-7, with TRBD1 matching 10 bases. This CDR3 region has 15 residues. Germline lookup yields CDR1 SGHAT and CDR2 FQNNGV. With 5 bases clipped from V and 6 bases from J, the junction kept 10 bases outside the gene matches. The CDR3 sequence: CASSTGTGDLGEQYF. The CDR3 region has the DNA TGTGCCAGCAGCACCGGGACAGGGGATTTGGGCGAGCAGTACTTC.

The chain employs TRBV7-9 and TRBJ1-2; D gene unclear. The CDR3 length is 14 residues. CDR1 SEHNR and CDR2 FQNEAQ come from the germline V gene (reference sequence). V was pared by 1 base and J by 4 bases, with 10 bases between. The CDR3 spells CASSLGAAGYGYTF. CDR3 nucleotides: TGTGCCAGCAGCTTAGGGGCCGCCGGCTATGGCTACACCTTC.

This chain uses TRBV7-8 with TRBJ2-2; 10 positions agree with TRBD2. Per germline, CDR1 SGHVS and CDR2 FQNEAQ. The CDR3 is 15 residues long. The V and J ends lost 5 bases and 9 bases, in that order; junction bases with no gene match: 9. The CDR3 DNA is TGTGCCAGCAGCAGCGGGGGGGGCTATTACCGGGAGCTGTTTTTT. This sequence encodes CASSSGGGYYRELFF.

The J gene is TRBJ2-2, the V gene TRBV6-5; TRBD1 matches 9 bases. Germline values: CDR1 MNHEY, CDR2 SVGAGI. Trimming cost V 6 bases and J 1 base; bases outside gene matches: 3. The CDR3 runs to 15 residues. CDR3 DNA: TGTGCCAGCAGGCGGACAGGGGAGAACACCGGGGAGCTGTTTTTT. Its protein is CASRRTGENTGELFF.

This chain connects TRBV9 to TRBJ2-7; 13 bases fit TRBD2. The V gene's germline CDR1 is SGDLS and CDR2 YYNGEE. V lost 3 bases to trimming and J lost 9 bases; unmatched junction nucleotides: 12. The length of the CDR3 is 16 residues. The CDR3 reads CASSGGIGTSGVWQYF. The CDR3 DNA is TGTGCCAGCAGCGGAGGTATCGGGACTAGCGGGGTGTGGCAGTACTTC.

In its sample, this clone was seen once. The chain combines TRBV7-6 with TRBJ1-2, with D possibly being TRBD1 (5 bases). Germline V gene data show CDR1 as SGHVS and CDR2 as FNYEAQ. The V and J ends lost 4 bases and 4 bases respectively, with 16 bases between them. CDR3 length: 15 amino acids. The CDR3 sequence is CASSYLLGGSYGYTF. The DNA for the CDR3 is TGTGCCAGCAGCTACTTATTGGGGGGAAGCTATGGCTACACCTTC.

The chain employs TRBV9 and TRBJ2-1; the match to TRBD2 covers 8 bases. The CDR3 covers 17 residues. V lost 0 bases, J lost 4 bases, and 9 bases stayed unmatched. CDR1 and CDR2 from the germline V gene are SGDLS and YYNGEE. This CDR3 is CASSVEGASGFYNEQFF. The CDR3 bases are TGTGCCAGCAGCGTAGAAGGGGCTAGCGGGTTTTACAATGAGCAGTTCTTC. The variable domain in full, with the rest retrieved from reference TRBV9 and TRBJ2-1, is DSGVTQTPKHLITATGQRVTLRCSPRSGDLSVYWYQQSLDQGLQFLIQYYNGEERAKGNILERFSAQQFPDLHSELNLSSLELGDSALYFCASSVEGASGFYNEQFFGPGTRLTVL.